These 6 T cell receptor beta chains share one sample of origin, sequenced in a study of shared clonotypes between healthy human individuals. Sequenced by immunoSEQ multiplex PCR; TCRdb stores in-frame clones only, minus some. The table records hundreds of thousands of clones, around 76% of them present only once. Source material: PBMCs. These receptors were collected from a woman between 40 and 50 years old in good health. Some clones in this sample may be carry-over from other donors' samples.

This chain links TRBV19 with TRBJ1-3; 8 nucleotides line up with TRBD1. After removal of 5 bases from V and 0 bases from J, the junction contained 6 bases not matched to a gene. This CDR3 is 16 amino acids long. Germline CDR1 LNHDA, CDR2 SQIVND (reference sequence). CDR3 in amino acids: CASSATGVGSGNTIYF. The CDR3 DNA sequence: TGTGCCAGTAGTGCGACAGGGGTCGGCTCTGGAAACACCATATATTTT.

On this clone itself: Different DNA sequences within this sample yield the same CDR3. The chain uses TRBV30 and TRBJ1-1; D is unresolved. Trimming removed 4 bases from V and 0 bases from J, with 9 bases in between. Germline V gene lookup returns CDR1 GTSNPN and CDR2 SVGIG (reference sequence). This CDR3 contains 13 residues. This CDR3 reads CAWKGRLNTEAFF. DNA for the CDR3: TGTGCCTGGAAGGGCAGGCTGAACACTGAAGCTTTCTTT.

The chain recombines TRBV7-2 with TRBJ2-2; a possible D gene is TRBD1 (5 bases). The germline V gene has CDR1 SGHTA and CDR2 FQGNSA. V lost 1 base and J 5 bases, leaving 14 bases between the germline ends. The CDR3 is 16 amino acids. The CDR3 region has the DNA TGTGCCAGCAGCTTAGGGGCTAACCCAGGGACCGGGGAGCTGTTTTTT. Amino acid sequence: CASSLGANPGTGELFF. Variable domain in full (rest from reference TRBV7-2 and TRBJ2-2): GAGVSQSPSNKVTEKGKDVELRCDPISGHTALYWYRQSLGQGLEFLIYFQGNSAPDKSGLPSDRFSAERTGGSVSTLTIQRTQQEDSAVYLCASSLGANPGTGELFFGEGSRLTVL.

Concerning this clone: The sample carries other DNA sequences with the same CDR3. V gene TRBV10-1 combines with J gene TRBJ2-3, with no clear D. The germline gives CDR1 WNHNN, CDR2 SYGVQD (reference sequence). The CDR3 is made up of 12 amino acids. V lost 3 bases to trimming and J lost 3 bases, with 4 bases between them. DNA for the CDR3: TGCGCCAGCAGTGAAGGTACAGATACGCAGTATTTT. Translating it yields CASSEGTDTQYF.

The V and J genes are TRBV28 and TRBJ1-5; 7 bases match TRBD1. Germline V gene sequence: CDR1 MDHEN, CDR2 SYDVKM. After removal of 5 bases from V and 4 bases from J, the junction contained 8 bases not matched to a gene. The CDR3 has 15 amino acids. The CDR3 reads CASSSRDRQNQPQHF. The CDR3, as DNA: TGTGCCAGCAGTAGCCGGGACAGACAGAATCAGCCCCAGCATTTT.

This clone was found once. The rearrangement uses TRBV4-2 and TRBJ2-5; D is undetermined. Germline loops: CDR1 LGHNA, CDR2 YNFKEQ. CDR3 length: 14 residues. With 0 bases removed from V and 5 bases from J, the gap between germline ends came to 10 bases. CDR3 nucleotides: TGTGCCAGCAGCCAAGAAGGATTGCGGGAGACCCAGTACTTC. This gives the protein CASSQEGLRETQYF.